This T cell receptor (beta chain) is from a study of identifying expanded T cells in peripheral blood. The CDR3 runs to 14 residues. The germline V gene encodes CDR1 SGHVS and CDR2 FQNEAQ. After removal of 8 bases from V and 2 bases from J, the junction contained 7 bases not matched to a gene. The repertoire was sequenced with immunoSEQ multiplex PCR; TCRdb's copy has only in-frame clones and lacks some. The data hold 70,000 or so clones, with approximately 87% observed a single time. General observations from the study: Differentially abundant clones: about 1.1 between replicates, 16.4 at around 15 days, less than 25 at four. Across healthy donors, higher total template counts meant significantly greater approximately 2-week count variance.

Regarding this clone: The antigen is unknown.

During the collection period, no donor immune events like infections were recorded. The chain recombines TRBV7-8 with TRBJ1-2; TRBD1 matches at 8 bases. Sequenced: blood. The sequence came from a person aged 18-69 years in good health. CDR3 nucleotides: TGTGCCAGCGGTGGACAGGGTCGAAACTATGGCTACACCTTC. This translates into CASGGQGRNYGYTF.